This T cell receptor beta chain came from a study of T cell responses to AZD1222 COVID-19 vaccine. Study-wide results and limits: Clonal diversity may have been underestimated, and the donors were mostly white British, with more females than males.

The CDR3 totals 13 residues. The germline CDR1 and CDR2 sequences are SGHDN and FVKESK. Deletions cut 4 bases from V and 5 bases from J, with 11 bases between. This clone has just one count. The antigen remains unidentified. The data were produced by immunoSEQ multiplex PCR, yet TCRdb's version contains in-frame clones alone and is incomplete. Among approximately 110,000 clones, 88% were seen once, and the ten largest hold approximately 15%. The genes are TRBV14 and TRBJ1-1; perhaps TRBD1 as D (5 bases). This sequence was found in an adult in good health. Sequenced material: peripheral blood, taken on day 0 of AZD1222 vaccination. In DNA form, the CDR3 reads TGTGCCAGCAGCCCTCCAGGGAGGACTGAAGCTTTCTTT. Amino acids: CASSPPGRTEAFF.